The 23 T cell receptor beta chains below all came from one sample that was sequenced in a study of blood T cell repertoires in COVID-19. Measured with immunoSEQ multiplex PCR; TCRdb has only the in-frame clones, and not every one. Among roughly 90,000 clones listed, about 80% were seen once. The material sequenced was peripheral blood. These TCRs come from a human donor in a cohort sampled during active COVID-19.

The table lists this clone with a count of one. CDR3 protein: CASSVTGATNEKLFF. CDR3 coding DNA: TGCGCCAGCAGCGTTACAGGGGCGACTAATGAAAAACTGTTTTTT. The rearrangement links TRBV5-1 to TRBJ1-4; 7 positions match TRBD1. CDR1 and CDR2 (germline): SGHRS, YFSETQ. CDR3 length equals 15 residues. V was clipped by 4 bases and J by 2 bases; unmatched bases: 5.

The chain recombines TRBV5-6 with TRBJ1-2; D possibly corresponds to TRBD1 (5 bases). The length of the CDR3 is 14 residues. Trimming shortened V by 4 bases and J by 4 bases, and 14 bases separated the two germline ends. Germline assignment: CDR1 SGHDT and CDR2 YYEEEE. DNA for the CDR3: TGTGCCAGCAGCCCATGGACACTTTCCTATGGCTACACCTTC. Amino acids: CASSPWTLSYGYTF. The full variable domain, completed using reference TRBV5-6 and TRBJ1-2, is DAGVTQSPTHLIKTRGQQVTLRCSPKSGHDTVSWYQQALGQGPQFIFQYYEEEERQRGNFPDRFSGHQFPNYSSELNVNALLLGDSALYLCASSPWTLSYGYTFGSGTRLTVV.

This clone was seen a handful of times. The V and J genes are TRBV7-9 and TRBJ1-6, with 8 bases identical to TRBD1. Germline V gene data show CDR1 as SEHNR and CDR2 as FQNEAQ (reference sequence). The junction had 5 bases not matched to a gene; V was cut back by 4 bases and J by 6 bases. This CDR3 has 15 amino acids. In nucleotides, the CDR3 is TGTGCCAGCAGCTCATCAGGGGGCGGTAATTCACCCCTCCACTTT. It encodes CASSSSGGGNSPLHF.

The rearrangement uses TRBV28 and TRBJ1-5; 9 positions match TRBD1. This CDR3 contains 15 residues. Germline V lookup: CDR1 MDHEN, CDR2 SYDVKM. V was pared by 6 bases and J by 5 bases, with 8 bases of the junction left unmatched. DNA of the CDR3: TGTGCCAGCAGACTGGGACAGGGAAGTGATCAGCCCCAGCATTTT. This sequence encodes CASRLGQGSDQPQHF. Together with reference TRBV28 and TRBJ1-5, the CDR3 gives the full variable domain: DVKVTQSSRYLVKRTGEKVFLECVQDMDHENMFWYRQDPGLGLRLIYFSYDVKMKEKGDIPEGYSVSREKKERFSLILESASTNQTSMYLCASRLGQGSDQPQHFGDGTRLSIL.

This chain uses TRBV3-1 (or the pseudogene TRBV3-2) with TRBJ2-2, with a tentative D call TRBD1 (5 bases). Germline V lookup: CDR1 LGHDT, CDR2 YNNKEL (reference sequence). Trimming shortened V by 0 bases and J by 7 bases, and 9 bases separated the two germline ends. The CDR3 length is 14 residues. The CDR3 protein is CASSQEGAHGELFF. CDR3 DNA sequence: TGTGCCAGCAGCCAAGAAGGGGCTCACGGGGAGCTGTTTTTT.

The V and J genes are TRBV2 and TRBJ1-1; the D gene is possibly TRBD1 (5 bases). Germline V gene sequence: CDR1 SNHLY, CDR2 FYNNEI. Trimming stripped 4 bases from V and 4 bases from J, with 13 bases between. The CDR3 spans 14 residues. CDR3 protein: CASSGMGLPTEAFF. CDR3 bases: TGTGCCAGCAGTGGGATGGGGCTCCCCACTGAAGCTTTCTTT. The whole variable domain, filled in from reference TRBV2 and TRBJ1-1, reads EPEVTQTPSHQVTQMGQEVILRCVPISNHLYFYWYRQILGQKVEFLVSFYNNEISEKSEIFDDQFSVERPDGSNFTLKIRSTKLEDSAMYFCASSGMGLPTEAFFGQGTRLTVV.

The chain uses TRBV6-1 and TRBJ2-7; 12 bases match TRBD2. CDR3 size: 16 residues. The junction had 5 bases not matched to a gene; V was cut back by 1 base and J by 4 bases. CDR1 and CDR2 (germline): MNHNS, SASEGT. Here the CDR3 reads CASSEEASGRAYEQYF. CDR3 bases: TGTGCCAGCAGTGAAGAGGCTAGCGGGAGGGCTTACGAGCAGTACTTC.

J is TRBJ2-2 and V is TRBV5-1; 9 bases map to TRBD2. The CDR3 extends over 16 amino acids. V dropped 1 base and J dropped 6; count of bases not matched to a gene: 7. Germline V lookup: CDR1 SGHRS, CDR2 YFSETQ. The CDR3 reads CASSLRPAGGSGELFF. CDR3 in DNA: TGCGCCAGCAGCTTGAGGCCGGCGGGAGGGTCCGGGGAGCTGTTTTTT.

This clone showed up just once. CDR3 region: CASSPSGNGGYTF. The CDR3 bases are TGTGCCAGCAGCCCATCGGGGAACGGTGGCTACACCTTC. This chain joins TRBV7-6 and TRBJ1-2, with unresolved D. V dropped 5 bases and J dropped 7 bases, with 14 bases sitting between them. From germline, CDR1 is SGHVS and CDR2 FNYEAQ. The CDR3 spans 13 residues. Complete variable domain (other parts from reference TRBV7-6 and TRBJ1-2): GAGVSQSPRYKVTKRGQDVALRCDPISGHVSLYWYRQALGQGPEFLTYFNYEAQQDKSGLPNDRFSAERPEGSISTLTIQRTEQRDSAMYRCASSPSGNGGYTFGSGTRLTVV.

This chain uses TRBV7-3 with TRBJ2-3; 10 bases match TRBD2. V lost 0 bases, J lost 6 bases, and 6 bases stayed unmatched. Germline V CDR1 and CDR2: SGHTA, FQGTGA. The CDR3 consists of 16 residues. The CDR3 spells CASSLTVAGGQDTQYF. As DNA, the CDR3 is TGTGCCAGCAGCTTAACGGTAGCGGGGGGTCAGGATACGCAGTATTTT.

V usage is TRBV19 and J usage is TRBJ1-5; D remains unclear. With 2 bases removed from V and 1 base from J, the gap between germline ends came to 12 bases. The CDR3 has 16 residues. Germline V lookup: CDR1 LNHDA, CDR2 SQIVND (reference sequence). The CDR3 loop is CASSIWAPGSNQPQHF. DNA of the CDR3: TGTGCCAGTAGTATATGGGCTCCGGGGAGCAATCAGCCCCAGCATTTT.

By share, this clone ranks as medium-sized (0.01 to 0.1%). J is TRBJ2-5 and V is TRBV29-1; 8 bases fit TRBD1. V trimming: 4 bases; J trimming: 5 bases; junction bases outside the gene matches: 6. The CDR3 covers 13 residues. Germline values: CDR1 SQVTM, CDR2 ANQGSEA. This CDR3 is CSVVRQGAETQYF. CDR3 DNA sequence: TGCAGCGTTGTTCGTCAGGGGGCTGAGACCCAGTACTTC.

The chain joins TRBV28 to TRBJ2-2; D may be TRBD2 (6 bases). Trimming stripped 4 bases from V and 4 bases from J, with 7 bases between. Germline values: CDR1 MDHEN, CDR2 SYDVKM. The CDR3 totals 13 residues. CDR3 nucleotides: TGTGCCAGCAGTTGGAGGGTCACCGGGGAGCTGTTTTTT. This encodes CASSWRVTGELFF.

The V call is TRBV27, the J call TRBJ2-6; D may be TRBD1 (5 bases). Trimming removed 4 bases from V and 0 bases from J, with 13 bases in between. Germline lookup yields CDR1 MNHEY and CDR2 SMNVEV (reference sequence). This CDR3 contains 17 residues. In nucleotides, the CDR3 is TGTGCCAGCAGTTCATGGGGCATAAACTCTGGGGCCAACGTCCTGACTTTC. Amino acids: CASSSWGINSGANVLTF.

The table lists this clone with many counts. The V gene is TRBV27, the J gene TRBJ1-1; unclear D gene. The CDR3 has 13 residues. Per germline, CDR1 MNHEY and CDR2 SMNVEV (reference sequence). With 1 base removed from V and 6 bases from J, the gap between germline ends came to 9 bases. CDR3 protein: CASSLYADAEAFF. CDR3 DNA: TGTGCCAGCAGTTTATATGCGGATGCTGAAGCTTTCTTT.

The chain uses TRBV28 and TRBJ1-1; tentatively, D is TRBD1 (6 bases). V was pared by 8 bases and J by 3 bases, with 16 bases between. The CDR3 is made up of 14 amino acids. CDR1 and CDR2 (germline): MDHEN, SYDVKM. The CDR3 nucleotides read TGTGCCAGCGGACTGGGGGCAGGTGACACTGAAGCTTTCTTT. This gives the protein CASGLGAGDTEAFF.

This chain uses TRBV7-9 with TRBJ2-1; 11 bases line up with TRBD2. V was pared by 5 bases and J by 9 bases, with 9 bases of the junction left unmatched. The CDR3 totals 15 residues. The germline V gene has CDR1 SEHNR and CDR2 FQNEAQ (reference sequence). CDR3 bases: TGTGCCAGCAGCCAGATAGCGGGAGGGATGAGTGAGCAGTTCTTC. This codes for CASSQIAGGMSEQFF.

This clone was detected many times. This rearrangement joins TRBV5-1 to TRBJ2-1; the D gene is possibly TRBD1 (6 bases). V lost 2 bases to trimming and J lost 2 bases, with 17 bases between them. From germline, CDR1 is SGHRS and CDR2 YFSETQ. The CDR3 sequence is 17 residues long. The CDR3 region has the DNA TGCGCCAGCAGCTTCTTGGAAGGGACACCCCCCTACAATGAGCAGTTCTTC. Translating gives CASSFLEGTPPYNEQFF.

The V call is TRBV21-1, the J call TRBJ1-2. TRBV21-1 represents a pseudogene. The CDR3 runs 12 residues. The CDR3 here is CASSRGLYGYTF. DNA of the CDR3: TGTGCCAGCAGCAGGGGACTTTATGGCTACACCTTC.

This sequence joins TRBV28 and TRBJ1-5; 12 nucleotides line up with TRBD1. Per germline, CDR1 MDHEN and CDR2 SYDVKM. The V gene end was trimmed by 2 bases and the J gene end by 0 bases; junction bases not matched to a gene: 5. The CDR3 has 18 residues. Written as DNA, the CDR3 is TGTGCCAGCAGTTTAGGGACAGGGGGCTCGGGTAGCAATCAGCCCCAGCATTTT. Its protein product is CASSLGTGGSGSNQPQHF.

V gene TRBV3-1 (or the pseudogene TRBV3-2) combines with J gene TRBJ2-5, with TRBD1 matching over 8 bases. The V gene's germline CDR1 is LGHDT and CDR2 YNNKEL (reference sequence). V trimming: 2 bases; J trimming: 5 bases; junction bases outside the gene matches: 7. The CDR3 has 15 amino acids. The CDR3 DNA sequence: TGTGCCAGCAGCCAACCCCAGGGGGCCAGGGAGACCCAGTACTTC. Its protein product is CASSQPQGARETQYF.

The V gene is TRBV5-4, the J gene TRBJ2-5; 7 bases agree with TRBD2. J lost 5 bases, V lost 4 bases, and 5 bases had no gene match. Germline CDR1 and CDR2: SGHNT and YYREEE (reference sequence). The CDR3 extends over 13 amino acids. The CDR3, as DNA: TGTGCCAGCAGCGCCGGGACTACGGAGACCCAGTACTTC. This encodes CASSAGTTETQYF.

This clone was detected once. The chain employs TRBV28 and TRBJ2-1, with D maybe TRBD2 (5 bases). The germline CDR1 and CDR2 sequences are MDHEN and SYDVKM. The CDR3 covers 16 residues. V was pared by 2 bases and J by 0 bases, with 11 bases between. CDR3 sequence (DNA): TGTGCCAGCAGTTTAGTAGCGTCGGGCTCCTACAATGAGCAGTTCTTC. Translating it yields CASSLVASGSYNEQFF.